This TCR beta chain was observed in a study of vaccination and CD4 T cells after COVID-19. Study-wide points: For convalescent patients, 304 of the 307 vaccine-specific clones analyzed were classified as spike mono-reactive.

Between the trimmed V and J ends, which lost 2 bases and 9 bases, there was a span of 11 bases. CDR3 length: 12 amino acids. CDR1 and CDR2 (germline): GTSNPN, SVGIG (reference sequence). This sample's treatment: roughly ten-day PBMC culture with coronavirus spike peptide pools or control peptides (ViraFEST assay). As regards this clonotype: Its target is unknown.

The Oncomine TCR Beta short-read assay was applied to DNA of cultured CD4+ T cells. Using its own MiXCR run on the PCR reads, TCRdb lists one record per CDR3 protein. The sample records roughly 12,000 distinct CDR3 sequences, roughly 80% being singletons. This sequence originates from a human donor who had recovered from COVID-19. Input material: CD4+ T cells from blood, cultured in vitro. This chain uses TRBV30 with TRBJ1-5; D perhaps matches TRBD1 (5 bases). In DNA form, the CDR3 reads TGTGCCTGGAGTCCGGGGCTAGGGCCCCAGCATTTT. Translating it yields CAWSPGLGPQHF.